This T cell receptor beta chain was retrieved from a study of shared clonotypes between healthy human individuals. As defined, naive CD8 cells were CD45RO-negative and positively selected for CCR7, with terminally differentiated effector memory CD45RA+ cells excluded. Points on this clone: Other nucleotide sequences from this sample produce the same CDR3.

Method: immunoSEQ multiplex PCR; TCRdb's copy keeps in-frame clones and lacks some. The sample contains about 650,000 clones, around 95% of which appear only once. V was cut by 5 bases and J by 1 base, with 6 bases left in between. In germline, CDR1 is SEHNR, CDR2 FQNEAQ (reference sequence). This CDR3 has 12 residues. The chain is built from TRBV7-9 and TRBJ2-7, with TRBD2 as a possible D gene (5 bases). The origin of this receptor is a woman aged 25-40 years in good health. The material sequenced was naive CD8+ T cells sorted from blood. For the CDR3, the DNA is TGTGCCAGCAGCGGCGGGTCCTACGAGCAGTACTTC. Residues: CASSGGSYEQYF.